This TCR beta chain was recorded in a study of beta chain features in type 1 diabetes. The CDR3 runs 15 residues. Trimming cost V 5 bases and J 3 bases; bases outside gene matches: 5. Germline V gene data show CDR1 as MDHEN and CDR2 as SYDVKM. As every portion of the isolated RNA was reverse transcribed, the sequencing read expressed TCRB transcripts. Assay: immunoSEQ multiplex PCR; the TCRdb copy retains only in-frame clones and omits some. The sample carries 850,000 to 900,000 clones, about a sixth recorded once. General study findings and limits: Researchers report that Type 1 diabetes patients had moderately but significantly shorter TCRB CDR3s across all four CD4+ subsets. PCR, the amplification step, might favor shorter templates, equally in patients and controls.

About this clone itself: As yet, its antigen is unknown.

The sequencing sample was made of naive CD4+ T cells from blood. This TCR came from a woman under 30 in good health. The genes are TRBV28 and TRBJ1-1; 11 bases align to TRBD1. The CDR3 bases are TGTGCCAGCAGTGGTCCGGGACAGGGGGACACTGAAGCTTTCTTT. This sequence encodes CASSGPGQGDTEAFF.